One and the same sample provided the 9 T cell receptor beta chains below, sequenced in a study of blood T cell repertoires in COVID-19. Repertoires were generated with immunoSEQ multiplex PCR, while TCRdb's copy carries only in-frame clones and drops some. The data hold approximately 28,000 clones, with 65% to 85% observed a single time. The specimen was peripheral blood. All receptors derive from a woman in her sixties with acute or convalescent COVID-19.

This chain connects TRBV3-1 (or the pseudogene TRBV3-2) to TRBJ2-7; TRBD1 matches at 7 bases. The V gene end was trimmed by 2 bases and the J gene end by 2 bases; junction bases not matched to a gene: 3. The germline V gene encodes CDR1 LGHDT and CDR2 YNNKEL (reference sequence). The CDR3 sequence is 14 residues long. For the CDR3, the DNA is TGTGCCAGCAGCCAATCCACAGGGGCCTACGAGCAGTACTTC. It yields the protein CASSQSTGAYEQYF.

The chain uses TRBV6-5 and TRBJ2-7; D perhaps matches TRBD2 (5 bases). Germline CDR1 and CDR2: MNHEY and SVGAGI. V dropped 0 bases and J dropped 12 bases, with 18 bases sitting between them. The length of the CDR3 is 14 residues. The CDR3 DNA is TGTGCCAGCAGTTACTCGGCGGACTCGGTATTCAGGTACTTC. It codes for CASSYSADSVFRYF.

This clone has a single count. The J gene is TRBJ2-7, the V gene TRBV4-2, with D possibly TRBD2 on 5 matching bases. The CDR3 runs 15 residues. Trimming took off 0 bases at V and 3 bases at J, with 12 bases between the two ends. Germline CDR1 is LGHNA and CDR2 is YNFKEQ. DNA of the CDR3: TGTGCCAGCAGCCAAGAACGCAGCGGTTTCTACGAGCAGTACTTC. Protein sequence: CASSQERSGFYEQYF.

A single count supports this clone. The chain links TRBV18 to TRBJ2-3, with TRBD2 as a possible D gene (5 bases). There are 17 residues in the CDR3. Germline-derived CDR1 and CDR2 are KGHSH and LQKENI. V was shortened by 5 bases and J by 4 bases, with 22 bases between the two germline ends. The CDR3: CASSAGRSPLLADTQYF. The CDR3, as DNA: TGTGCCAGCTCAGCGGGTCGGTCCCCTCTGTTGGCAGATACGCAGTATTTT.

The chain combines TRBV18 with TRBJ1-1; possible D gene TRBD1, 5 bases. Germline assignment: CDR1 KGHSH and CDR2 LQKENI. The CDR3 is 15 residues long. Trimming cost V 3 bases and J 5 bases, with 16 bases left between them. CDR3 DNA sequence: TGTGCCAGCTCACCGGGCAGGGACGGGGGGACTGAAGCTTTCTTT. It encodes CASSPGRDGGTEAFF.

The rearrangement uses TRBV3-1 (or the pseudogene TRBV3-2) and TRBJ2-7; the D gene is possibly TRBD2 (6 bases). This CDR3 comprises 12 residues. CDR1 and CDR2 from the germline V gene are LGHDT and YNNKEL (reference sequence). V dropped 3 bases and J dropped 6 bases, with 9 bases sitting between them. CDR3 in amino acids: CASSHVGGEQYF. In DNA, the CDR3 is TGTGCCAGCAGCCACGTGGGGGGCGAGCAGTACTTC.

The chain is built from TRBV4-1 and TRBJ2-2; 9 bases align to TRBD2. The CDR3 sequence is 16 residues long. The V gene's germline CDR1 is MGHRA and CDR2 YSYEKL. V lost 6 bases, J lost 2 bases, and 7 bases stayed unmatched. The CDR3 DNA follows: TGCGCCAGCAGAGACGCGGGAGGGGTTAACACCGGGGAGCTGTTTTTT. Translated, it gives CASRDAGGVNTGELFF.

This chain uses TRBV2 with TRBJ1-4; D not resolved. The germline V gene encodes CDR1 SNHLY and CDR2 FYNNEI. This CDR3 contains 14 residues. V lost 5 bases and J 4 bases, leaving 11 bases between the germline ends. The CDR3 region has the DNA TGTGCCAGCAGTCCCGGGTTCCGTAATGAAAAACTGTTTTTT. Its translation: CASSPGFRNEKLFF.

The V call is TRBV27, the J call TRBJ1-2; possibly TRBD1 for D (5 bases). The ends were cut back, 3 bases at V and 9 bases at J, with 20 bases in the middle. Germline V gene data show CDR1 as MNHEY and CDR2 as SMNVEV (reference sequence). CDR3 length: 15 residues. CDR3 region: CASSLGLRRDGSYTF. The DNA for the CDR3 is TGTGCCAGCAGTTTGGGACTCAGACGAGACGGGAGCTACACCTTC.